This is a list of T cell receptor beta chains from one sample in a study of shared clonotypes between healthy human individuals. Here immunoSEQ multiplex PCR was the method, and the copy in TCRdb shows in-frame clones only, minus some. The data show 2 million to 2.5 million clones, 90% to 95% seen once. Sequenced material: naive CD4+ T cells sorted from blood. These receptors were obtained from a man aged 18 to 35 in good health. CDR3s include the opening cysteine and the closing phenylalanine or tryptophan. D genes are given only for firm matches. Size tells how often a clone was seen (once, few, many) or the class of an expanded clone, and some rows leave it out.

>TRBD1|TRBV9|.|TRBJ2-5
CASSVVGAGGRETQYF
TGTGCCAGCAGCGTAGTGGGAGCAGGGGGTAGGGAGACCCAGTACTTC
>.|TRBV27|.|TRBJ1-1
CASFSPLLFGTEAFF
TGTGCCAGCTTCTCTCCCCTACTGTTCGGCACTGAAGCTTTCTTT
>TRBD1|TRBV10-3|.|TRBJ1-2
CAISESDRAYGYTF
TGTGCCATCAGTGAGTCTGACAGGGCCTATGGCTACACCTTC
>.|TRBV7-9|.|TRBJ2-7
CASSLFVYEQYF
TGTGCCAGCAGCTTATTCGTCTACGAGCAGTACTTC
>TRBD1|TRBV19|.|TRBJ2-6
CASSQGAASSGANVLTF
TGTGCCAGTAGTCAGGGGGCCGCAAGCTCTGGGGCCAACGTCCTGACTTTC
>TRBD1|TRBV18|.|TRBJ2-3
CASSPGTGSTDTQYF
TGTGCCAGCTCACCAGGGACAGGGAGCACAGATACGCAGTATTTT
>.|TRBV29-1|once|TRBJ2-3
CSVDTGSTDTQYF
TGCAGCGTTGATACGGGAAGCACAGATACGCAGTATTTT
>.|TRBV30|once|TRBJ1-6
CAWREGIASPLHF
TGTGCCTGGAGGGAGGGAATTGCTTCACCCCTCCACTTT
>TRBD1|TRBV27|.|TRBJ2-2
CASSSRDRGWEDTGELFF
TGTGCCAGCAGTTCACGGGACAGGGGATGGGAGGACACCGGGGAGCTGTTTTTT
>TRBD2|TRBV30|.|TRBJ2-5
CAWSGEVSGVFETQYF
TGTGCCTGGAGTGGAGAGGTTAGCGGGGTCTTTGAGACCCAGTACTTC
>.|TRBV19|.|TRBJ2-7
CASSVGGYEQYF
TGTGCCAGTAGTGTGGGCGGATACGAGCAGTACTTC
>.|TRBV7-7|.|TRBJ2-7
CASSFSGSYEQYF
TGTGCTAGCAGCTTTTCAGGGTCGTACGAGCAGTACTTC
>TRBD2|TRBV12-5|.|TRBJ2-1
CASGFGLAGNNEQFF
TGTGCTAGTGGTTTTGGGCTAGCGGGGAACAATGAGCAGTTCTTC
>.|TRBV5-4|.|TRBJ2-1
CASSFRAGNEQFF
TGTGCCAGCAGCTTTCGGGCTGGGAATGAGCAGTTCTTC
>.|TRBV5-1|once|TRBJ2-7
CASSLRATYEQYF
TGCGCCAGCAGCTTGAGGGCGACCTACGAGCAGTACTTC